A single sample gave rise to the 28 T cell receptor beta chains below, sequenced in a study of T cells in Graves' hyperthyroidism and ophthalmopathy. RNA transcripts gave rise to amplified TCR beta CDR3 regions. In the first-round RT-PCR of the TCR CDR3, the HTBI primer set was used. TCRdb re-called the multiplex PCR reads through MiXCR, storing one row per CDR3 protein. The data show about 400,000 distinct CDR3 sequences, 13% to 15% seen once. Sequencing was performed on blood. The receptors stem from an older woman with Graves' ophthalmopathy.

This clonotype was seen many times. This chain connects TRBV28 to TRBJ2-7, with a tentative D call TRBD1 (5 bases). V dropped 5 bases and J dropped 0 bases, with 17 bases sitting between them. CDR1 and CDR2 from the germline V gene are MDHEN and SYDVKM. The CDR3 has 16 amino acids. The CDR3 nucleotides read TGTGCCAGCAGTCCCCCGGACACTTATTACTCCTACGAGCAGTACTTC. Translation: CASSPPDTYYSYEQYF.

The chain links TRBV2 to TRBJ1-1, with TRBD1 matching 10 bases. Germline values: CDR1 SNHLY, CDR2 FYNNEI. The J segment lost 7 bases and the V segment lost 6 bases, leaving 2 bases of the junction unmatched. The CDR3 spans 12 residues. The CDR3 nucleotides read TGTGCCAGCAGCTGGACAGGGGGTGAAGCTTTCTTT. Translation gives CASSWTGGEAFF.

Ten or more counts support this clonotype. The rearrangement links TRBV2 to TRBJ2-4; TRBD2 matches 7 bases. This CDR3 is 16 amino acids long. In germline, CDR1 is SNHLY, CDR2 FYNNEI. V lost 3 bases, J lost 0 bases, and 5 bases stayed unmatched. This CDR3 is CASSDLAGVAKNIQYF. The CDR3 coding sequence is TGTGCCAGCAGTGATCTGGCGGGAGTAGCCAAAAACATTCAGTACTTC.

The rearrangement joins TRBV29-1 to TRBJ2-1; D is unclear. The V gene lost 3 bases and the J gene lost 1 base, with 13 bases spanning the gap. CDR3 length: 15 amino acids. Germline CDR1 is SQVTM and CDR2 is ANQGSEA. The CDR3 protein is CSVEYGGGSYNEQFF. In DNA form, the CDR3 reads TGCAGCGTTGAGTATGGCGGTGGATCCTACAATGAGCAGTTCTTC.

This clonotype was recorded at least ten times. This chain links TRBV11-1 with TRBJ2-7; no clear D. The CDR3 covers 14 residues. The germline V and J ends were trimmed by 5 bases and 2 bases, with 13 bases remaining between them. Germline V gene data show CDR1 as SGHAT and CDR2 as FQDESV (reference sequence). CDR3: CASSHPGVPYEQYF. DNA of the CDR3: TGTGCCAGCAGCCATCCCGGAGTCCCCTACGAGCAGTACTTC.

CDR3 sequence reads: CASRQTGTEGGYTF. CDR3 nucleotides: TGTGCCAGTAGACAGACCGGGACCGAGGGCGGCTACACCTTC. The J gene is TRBJ1-2, the V gene TRBV19, with D maybe TRBD1 (5 bases). Trimming took off 6 bases at V and 8 bases at J, with 19 bases between the two ends. The CDR3 is 14 amino acids. Germline V gene data show CDR1 as LNHDA and CDR2 as SQIVND (reference sequence).

This clonotype was detected many times. The V gene is TRBV7-2, the J gene TRBJ2-3, with 14 nucleotides matching TRBD2. Germline V lookup: CDR1 SGHTA, CDR2 FQGNSA. This CDR3 is built from 19 residues. The junction had 7 bases not matched to a gene; V was cut back by 1 base and J by 1 base. The CDR3 DNA reads TGTGCCAGCAGCTTAGGTCGGGGACTAGCGGGAGCCCGCACAGATACGCAGTATTTT. Translated: CASSLGRGLAGARTDTQYF.

This clonotype occurred many times. The chain combines TRBV29-1 with TRBJ2-5; weak D call: TRBD1 (5 bases). This CDR3 has 13 residues. CDR1 and CDR2 from the germline V gene are SQVTM and ANQGSEA. Trimming pared 3 bases from V and 5 bases from J, leaving 13 bases between. CDR3: CSVEGRTKETQYF. The CDR3 bases are TGCAGCGTTGAGGGCAGGACAAAGGAGACCCAGTACTTC.

This clonotype was seen ten or more times. V is TRBV12-3 or TRBV12-4 and J is TRBJ2-5; D not resolved. The CDR3 extends over 11 amino acids. V lost 6 bases to trimming and J lost 9 bases, with 11 bases between them. The CDR3 region has the DNA TGTGCCAGCAGCCTTGGTGGAGCCCAGTACTTC. Amino acid sequence: CASSLGGAQYF.

This clonotype appeared many times. The chain uses TRBV10-3 and TRBJ2-3; 9 bases align to TRBD2. The CDR3 runs 15 residues. Germline trimming cut 3 bases from V and 2 bases from J; bases unmatched to any gene: 3. Germline V gene data show CDR1 as ENHRY and CDR2 as SYGVKD. CDR3 nucleotides: TGTGCCATCAGTGACGGACTAGCGAACACAGATACGCAGTATTTT. Protein product: CAISDGLANTDTQYF.

This clonotype has a count of ten or more. CDR3 sequence (DNA): TGCGCCAGCAGCTCGATGGGGACAGGGGTTCGTGAGCAGTTCTTC. Its protein product is CASSSMGTGVREQFF. The V gene is TRBV5-1, the J gene TRBJ2-1; TRBD1 matches at 10 bases. J was trimmed by 9 bases and V by 3 bases; bases with no gene match: 9. The V gene's germline CDR1 is SGHRS and CDR2 YFSETQ. The CDR3 has 15 amino acids.

This clonotype came up a few times. The chain joins TRBV29-1 to TRBJ2-7, with 9 bases fitting TRBD1. Losses at the gene ends were 6 bases for V and 1 base for J; bases not matched to a gene: 4. Germline CDR1 is SQVTM and CDR2 is ANQGSEA. There are 13 residues in the CDR3. The CDR3 nucleotides read TGCAGCGTCGGGACAGGGATATCCTACGAGCAGTACTTC. As protein: CSVGTGISYEQYF.

This clonotype showed up many times. The DNA of the CDR3 is TGTGCCAGCAGCCAAGATCTGGCGGGAGCGGACGAGCAGTACTTC. As protein: CASSQDLAGADEQYF. This chain uses TRBV3-1 with TRBJ2-7; 7 nucleotides line up with TRBD2. V was pared by 0 bases and J by 5 bases, with 7 bases of the junction left unmatched. The CDR3 covers 15 residues. Looked up from germline, CDR1 is LGHDT and CDR2 is YNNKEL (reference sequence).

Ten or more counts support this clonotype. This chain links TRBV28 with TRBJ2-2, with a tentative D call TRBD2 (5 bases). The CDR3 loop spans 15 amino acids. V lost 9 bases and J lost 1, with 15 bases in between. Germline V gene lookup returns CDR1 MDHEN and CDR2 SYDVKM. The CDR3 sequence: CARPERRRNTGELFF. The CDR3 DNA follows: TGTGCCAGACCCGAGAGGAGGAGGAACACCGGGGAGCTGTTTTTT.

The chain carries TRBV20-1 and TRBJ2-3, with D possibly being TRBD1 or TRBD2 (5 bases each). Germline assignment: CDR1 DFQATT and CDR2 SNEGSKA (reference sequence). Trimming removed 2 bases from V and 3 bases from J, with 21 bases in between. The CDR3 runs to 17 residues. For the CDR3, the DNA is TGCAGTGCTAGAACTTCCGGGACCTTAGGAGGTACAGATACGCAGTATTTT. It encodes CSARTSGTLGGTDTQYF.

This clonotype turned up a few times. The CDR3 region is CASDGQGANNEQFF. CDR3 DNA: TGTGCCAGTGACGGACAGGGGGCGAACAATGAGCAGTTCTTC. The gene calls are TRBV19 and TRBJ2-1; 11 bases fit TRBD1. The germline CDR1 and CDR2 sequences are LNHDA and SQIVND (reference sequence). The length of the CDR3 is 14 residues. The V and J ends lost 8 bases and 5 bases, in that order; junction bases with no gene match: 5. The full variable domain, rest sourced from reference TRBV19 and TRBJ2-1, is DGGITQSPKYLFRKEGQNVTLSCEQNLNHDAMYWYRQDPGQGLRLIYYSQIVNDFQKGDIAEGYSVSREKKESFPLTVTSAQKNPTAFYLCASDGQGANNEQFFGPGTRLTVL.

This clonotype was seen repeatedly, ten times or more. V usage is TRBV20-1 and J usage is TRBJ2-7; tentative D call: TRBD2 (7 bases). The CDR3 covers 14 residues. Germline lookup yields CDR1 DFQATT and CDR2 SNEGSKA (reference sequence). Trimming cost V 0 bases and J 2 bases, with 11 bases left between them. The CDR3 DNA reads TGCAGTGCTAGAGAAGGCGGGGGCCCCTACGAGCAGTACTTC. It codes for CSAREGGGPYEQYF.

Remarks on this clonotype: This may come from a read error, since a much larger clone is one base off. No conserved phenylalanine or tryptophan is present at the end of the CDR3, so a read error is the likely explanation. The CDR3 DNA follows: TGTGCCTGGAGTCCCCTGGAGAGCCCCCTCCACCTT. Translating gives CAWSPLESPLHL. V and J are TRBV30 and TRBJ1-6; D not certain. The CDR3 sequence is 12 residues long. The V gene lost 2 bases and the J gene lost 13 bases, with 12 bases spanning the gap. Per germline, CDR1 GTSNPN and CDR2 SVGIG (reference sequence).

This chain uses TRBV6-5 with TRBJ2-7, with TRBD1 as a possible D gene (5 bases). The V and J ends lost 4 bases and 5 bases respectively, with 18 bases between them. The CDR3 is made up of 15 amino acids. CDR1 and CDR2 (germline): MNHEY, SVGAGI. The CDR3 reads CASSLGRGRAHEQYF. The CDR3 nucleotides read TGTGCCAGCAGTTTGGGTCGAGGCAGGGCACACGAGCAGTACTTC.

The rearrangement uses TRBV24-1 and TRBJ2-2; D gene uncertain. The V end was cut by 4 bases, the J end by 5 bases, with 13 bases between. In germline, CDR1 is KGHDR, CDR2 SFDVKD. The CDR3 totals 15 residues. CDR3 amino acids: CATSDSGPRTGELFF. CDR3 nucleotides: TGTGCCACCAGTGACTCCGGACCCCGAACCGGGGAGCTGTTTTTT.

CDR3 protein: CASSSENRANSYEQYF. For the CDR3, the DNA is TGTGCCAGCAGCTCCGAAAACAGGGCCAACTCCTACGAGCAGTACTTC. V gene TRBV12-3 or TRBV12-4 combines with J gene TRBJ2-7; tentatively, D is TRBD1 (6 bases). This CDR3 has 16 amino acids. V dropped 6 bases and J dropped 0 bases, with 18 bases sitting between them.

In regard to this clonotype: This clone may be a read error of a much larger clone one base away. A read error is likely, as this CDR3 ends without the conserved phenylalanine or tryptophan. The rearrangement uses TRBV3-1 and TRBJ2-4, with 7 bases identical to TRBD1. The V gene end was trimmed by 3 bases and the J gene end by 5 bases; junction bases not matched to a gene: 1. Germline V lookup: CDR1 LGHDT, CDR2 YNNKEL (reference sequence). The CDR3 is 13 residues long. CDR3 DNA sequence: TGTGCCAGCAGCCAGCAGGGGGAAAACATTCAGTACATC. Protein: CASSQQGENIQYI.

This clonotype has at least ten counts. The rearrangement joins TRBV11-2 to TRBJ2-1, with D maybe TRBD1 (6 bases). Germline V gene lookup returns CDR1 SGHAT and CDR2 FQNNGV. The CDR3 is made up of 14 amino acids. V was shortened by 1 base and J by 7 bases, with 11 bases between the two germline ends. CDR3 nucleotide sequence: TGTGCCAGCAGCTTAGGGGCCCAGGGGAATGAGCAGTTCTTC. This gives the protein CASSLGAQGNEQFF.

The chain uses TRBV6-1 and TRBJ1-4; D uncertain. The CDR3 consists of 14 residues. The germline V and J ends were trimmed by 6 bases and 0 bases, with 8 bases remaining between them. Per the germline V gene, CDR1 is MNHNS and CDR2 is SASEGT. For the CDR3, the DNA is TGTGCCAGCAGATTTAGATCAACTAATGAAAAACTGTTTTTT. Translated, it gives CASRFRSTNEKLFF.

The rearrangement joins TRBV7-3 to TRBJ1-1; a weak D match, TRBD1 (6 bases). CDR3 length: 15 residues. Per the germline V gene, CDR1 is SGHTA and CDR2 is FQGTGA. V was clipped by 2 bases and J by 3 bases, with 13 bases between them. The CDR3 sequence is CASSLDQGTYTEAFF. CDR3 in DNA: TGTGCCAGCAGCTTAGATCAGGGGACTTACACTGAAGCTTTCTTT.

This clonotype occurred many times. The gene calls are TRBV7-3 and TRBJ2-7, with TRBD2 identical over 10 bases. V dropped 5 bases and J dropped 0; count of bases not matched to a gene: 4. The CDR3 covers 15 residues. Per the germline V gene, CDR1 is SGHTA and CDR2 is FQGTGA. The CDR3 coding sequence is TGTGCCAGCAGCGCTAGCGGGGGTAGCTCCTACGAGCAGTACTTC. It translates to CASSASGGSSYEQYF. Complete variable domain (other parts from reference TRBV7-3 and TRBJ2-7): GAGVSQTPSNKVTEKGKYVELRCDPISGHTALYWYRQSLGQGPEFLIYFQGTGAADDSGLPNDRFFAVRPEGSVSTLKIQRTERGDSAVYLCASSASGGSSYEQYFGPGTRLTVT.

The chain uses TRBV6-1 and TRBJ2-5; no reliable D call. This CDR3 region has 17 residues. Germline CDR1 and CDR2: MNHNS and SASEGT. Trimming removed 8 bases from V and 2 bases from J, with 24 bases in between. The CDR3 DNA reads TGTGCCAGCCACGCCAGGATAATAGGAACGGTGCAAGAGACCCAGTACTTC. This sequence encodes CASHARIIGTVQETQYF.

This clonotype has just a few counts. The V gene is TRBV6-1, the J gene TRBJ2-1; no definite D call. The germline CDR1 and CDR2 sequences are MNHNS and SASEGT. The CDR3 spans 11 residues. Trimming shortened V by 7 bases and J by 6 bases, and 7 bases separated the two germline ends. The CDR3 nucleotides are TGTGCCAGCACTATCGGCAATGAGCAGTTCTTC. Encoded protein: CASTIGNEQFF.